Listed below are T cell receptor beta chains from one sample, sequenced in a study of identical twins. Using its own MiXCR run on the 5' RACE reads, TCRdb lists one record per CDR3 protein. The profile covers approximately 700,000 distinct CDR3 sequences, with roughly 18% appearing a single time and about an eighth taken by the ten largest. The sample also formed part of further work on T cells expressing NK-cell markers.

The sample consisted of PBMCs. The source is a woman between 18 and 29 years old in good health. Both conserved end residues are part of each CDR3. The D gene is left open where the match is weak.

d_call: .
j_call: TRBJ2-1
v_call: TRBV5-5
cdr3_aa: CASSSQILGSYNEQFF

d_call: TRBD2
j_call: TRBJ2-3
v_call: TRBV6-1
cdr3_aa: CASSERRGVLDTQYF

d_call: TRBD2
j_call: TRBJ2-2
v_call: TRBV7-2
cdr3_aa: CASSFAGTSGGGELFF

d_call: TRBD1
j_call: TRBJ1-4
v_call: TRBV25-1
cdr3_aa: CASRQAGTAEKLFF

d_call: TRBD1
j_call: TRBJ2-5
v_call: TRBV5-1
cdr3_aa: CASSEAGTGGQETQYF

d_call: TRBD2
j_call: TRBJ2-1
v_call: TRBV5-1
cdr3_aa: CASRGGSGNNEQFF

d_call: .
j_call: TRBJ1-1
v_call: TRBV12-3/TRBV12-4
cdr3_aa: CASSFRQMNTEAFF

d_call: TRBD1
j_call: TRBJ2-7
v_call: TRBV10-3
cdr3_aa: CALRPGQGSYEQYF

d_call: TRBD1
j_call: TRBJ2-7
v_call: TRBV6-5
cdr3_aa: CASSYTGTGVTYEQYF

d_call: TRBD1
j_call: TRBJ1-1
v_call: TRBV20-1
cdr3_aa: CSAVDRDLNTEAFF

d_call: .
j_call: TRBJ1-5
v_call: TRBV12-3/TRBV12-4
cdr3_aa: CASSLGVLAAQHF

d_call: TRBD2
j_call: TRBJ2-3
v_call: TRBV12-3/TRBV12-4
cdr3_aa: CASSLWGGFTDTQYF

d_call: TRBD2
j_call: TRBJ2-1
v_call: TRBV7-3
cdr3_aa: CASSLIPRGGGFF

d_call: .
j_call: TRBJ2-3
v_call: TRBV25-1
cdr3_aa: CASSDTGLAPTDTQYF

d_call: .
j_call: TRBJ1-1
v_call: TRBV12-3/TRBV12-4
cdr3_aa: CASSFQGTTEAFF

d_call: .
j_call: TRBJ2-1
v_call: TRBV7-9
cdr3_aa: CASRKTDNEQFF

d_call: .
j_call: TRBJ1-1
v_call: TRBV5-1
cdr3_aa: CASSLGTFTSTEAFF

d_call: .
j_call: TRBJ1-3
v_call: TRBV5-5
cdr3_aa: CASSASEGFSVSGNTIYF

d_call: .
j_call: TRBJ2-7
v_call: TRBV6-5
cdr3_aa: CASSYRKGEQYF

d_call: .
j_call: TRBJ2-3
v_call: TRBV12-3/TRBV12-4
cdr3_aa: CASVFGVAGTDTQYF

d_call: .
j_call: TRBJ2-7
v_call: TRBV4-3
cdr3_aa: CASSQEAGRSYEQYF

d_call: .
j_call: TRBJ2-7
v_call: TRBV20-1
cdr3_aa: CSALDNYEQYF

d_call: TRBD2
j_call: TRBJ2-5
v_call: TRBV2
cdr3_aa: CASSESPGLAGTRETQYF

d_call: TRBD1
j_call: TRBJ1-1
v_call: TRBV6-1
cdr3_aa: CASNPERQGAWTTEAFF

d_call: TRBD2
j_call: TRBJ2-1
v_call: TRBV12-3/TRBV12-4
cdr3_aa: CASSLALAGGQFF

d_call: .
j_call: TRBJ2-5
v_call: TRBV11-3
cdr3_aa: CASSYPGAETQYF

d_call: .
j_call: TRBJ2-1
v_call: TRBV29-1
cdr3_aa: CSRKTGDEQFF

d_call: .
j_call: TRBJ2-2
v_call: TRBV21-1
cdr3_aa: CASSIGTGKAGELFF

d_call: .
j_call: TRBJ2-7
v_call: TRBV3-1
cdr3_aa: CASSPVAGQGSDEQYF

d_call: TRBD2
j_call: TRBJ2-2
v_call: TRBV12-3/TRBV12-4
cdr3_aa: CASSFGAGAGELFF

d_call: .
j_call: TRBJ2-1
v_call: TRBV19
cdr3_aa: CASAPSRASWVGEQFF

d_call: TRBD1
j_call: TRBJ1-2
v_call: TRBV29-1
cdr3_aa: CSVGGQGDYGYTF

d_call: TRBD2
j_call: TRBJ2-3
v_call: TRBV14
cdr3_aa: CASSLIRRGSIPDTQYF

d_call: .
j_call: TRBJ2-1
v_call: TRBV15
cdr3_aa: CATRGDLGLNNEQFF

d_call: TRBD2
j_call: TRBJ2-1
v_call: TRBV12-3/TRBV12-4
cdr3_aa: CASSLNSGGTYNEQFF

d_call: TRBD2
j_call: TRBJ2-5
v_call: TRBV6-1
cdr3_aa: CASRAVAGQETQYF

d_call: .
j_call: TRBJ2-1
v_call: TRBV14
cdr3_aa: CASSQSFSGPSTYNEQFF

d_call: .
j_call: TRBJ2-7
v_call: TRBV6-1
cdr3_aa: CASSKSNTGTAYEQYF

d_call: TRBD2
j_call: TRBJ2-3
v_call: TRBV7-3
cdr3_aa: CASSPGVGLAGDTQYF

d_call: TRBD2
j_call: TRBJ2-5
v_call: TRBV18
cdr3_aa: CASSRNPGLAHQETQYF

d_call: TRBD2
j_call: TRBJ2-3
v_call: TRBV10-2
cdr3_aa: CASSPGTRPDTQYF

d_call: TRBD1
j_call: TRBJ1-6
v_call: TRBV6-1
cdr3_aa: CASSIQDRGPSPLHF

d_call: .
j_call: TRBJ1-1
v_call: TRBV6-1
cdr3_aa: CASSEAEGAEAFF

d_call: .
j_call: TRBJ2-5
v_call: TRBV10-3
cdr3_aa: CAISEAQETQYF

d_call: .
j_call: TRBJ1-5
v_call: TRBV4-2
cdr3_aa: CASSQFVGKQPQHF

d_call: TRBD1
j_call: TRBJ2-1
v_call: TRBV5-1
cdr3_aa: CASSLGDRDRNEQFF

d_call: .
j_call: TRBJ2-3
v_call: TRBV20-1
cdr3_aa: CSARDGAPRTDTQYF

d_call: .
j_call: TRBJ1-2
v_call: TRBV18
cdr3_aa: CASSPPRTVPYGYTF

d_call: TRBD2
j_call: TRBJ2-3
v_call: TRBV20-1
cdr3_aa: CSAGPPLAGGPSDTQYF

d_call: .
j_call: TRBJ1-5
v_call: TRBV12-3/TRBV12-4
cdr3_aa: CASTLGRQPQHF

d_call: TRBD2
j_call: TRBJ2-1
v_call: TRBV5-1
cdr3_aa: CASSKGLAGGSEQFF